The rows below give T cell receptor beta chains drawn from one sample of a study of cytomegalovirus exposure and HLA in healthy donors. TCRdb keeps only in-frame clones here, not all; method: immunoSEQ multiplex PCR. The sample holds roughly 100,000 clones. Sequencing was done on a sample of PBMCs. Source of these receptors: a man between 50 and 59 years old in good health and CMV-seronegative. Each CDR3 is given with its conserved first and last residue. A D gene is named only where the DNA matches it firmly.

d_call: TRBD1
j_call: TRBJ2-3
v_call: TRBV5-1
cdr3_aa: CASTGQGYPDTQYF
cdr3_nt: TGCGCCAGCACCGGACAGGGGTACCCAGATACGCAGTATTTT

d_call: .
j_call: TRBJ1-3
v_call: TRBV5-1
cdr3_aa: CASSLDGSGNTIYF
cdr3_nt: TGCGCCAGCAGCTTGGACGGCTCTGGAAACACCATATATTTT

d_call: .
j_call: TRBJ2-3
v_call: TRBV19
cdr3_aa: CASSPGGTDTQYF
cdr3_nt: TGTGCCAGTAGTCCAGGGGGCACAGATACGCAGTATTTT

d_call: .
j_call: TRBJ2-1
v_call: TRBV9
cdr3_aa: CASSVAEYNEQFF
cdr3_nt: TGTGCCAGCAGCGTAGCAGAATACAATGAGCAGTTCTTC

d_call: TRBD1
j_call: TRBJ1-2
v_call: TRBV7-9
cdr3_aa: CASSLGTANYGYTF
cdr3_nt: TGTGCCAGCAGCTTGGGGACAGCTAACTATGGCTACACCTTC

d_call: .
j_call: TRBJ2-7
v_call: TRBV9
cdr3_aa: CASSRGQPHYEQYF
cdr3_nt: TGTGCCAGCAGCCGTGGACAGCCTCACTACGAGCAGTACTTC

d_call: .
j_call: TRBJ2-3
v_call: TRBV7-2
cdr3_aa: CASTYIRGYTQYF
cdr3_nt: TGTGCCAGCACCTATATTCGGGGGTATACGCAGTATTTT

d_call: TRBD1
j_call: TRBJ2-1
v_call: TRBV30
cdr3_aa: CACGTDQYNEQFF
cdr3_nt: TGTGCCTGTGGGACAGACCAGTACAATGAGCAGTTCTTC

d_call: TRBD1
j_call: TRBJ1-2
v_call: TRBV19
cdr3_aa: CASSIDLTGGNGYTF
cdr3_nt: TGTGCCAGTAGTATAGATCTTACAGGGGGCAATGGCTACACCTTC

d_call: TRBD2
j_call: TRBJ2-5
v_call: TRBV5-4
cdr3_aa: CASSQTLAVRETQYF
cdr3_nt: TGTGCCAGCAGCCAAACACTAGCGGTCCGAGAGACCCAGTACTTC

d_call: TRBD1
j_call: TRBJ2-7
v_call: TRBV28
cdr3_aa: CASSQTGGRYEQYF
cdr3_nt: TGTGCCAGCAGCCAGACAGGGGGCCGATACGAGCAGTACTTC

d_call: .
j_call: TRBJ2-2
v_call: TRBV7-8
cdr3_aa: CASSPRQNTGELFF
cdr3_nt: TGTGCCAGCAGCCCCCGACAGAACACCGGGGAGCTGTTTTTT

d_call: .
j_call: TRBJ2-7
v_call: TRBV4-3
cdr3_aa: CASSPYNGEGSSYEQYF
cdr3_nt: TGCGCCAGCAGCCCCTATAATGGCGAAGGGAGCTCCTACGAGCAGTACTTC

d_call: .
j_call: TRBJ1-1
v_call: TRBV6-5
cdr3_aa: CASSRGGAMGTEAFF
cdr3_nt: TGTGCCAGCAGCCGAGGTGGGGCAATGGGGACTGAAGCTTTCTTT

d_call: .
j_call: TRBJ1-5
v_call: TRBV19
cdr3_aa: CASSIPGLNQPQHF
cdr3_nt: TGTGCCAGTAGTATCCCAGGGCTCAATCAGCCCCAGCATTTT

d_call: .
j_call: TRBJ1-4
v_call: TRBV5-1
cdr3_aa: CASSTGTRVNEKLFF
cdr3_nt: TGCGCCAGCAGCACTGGGACAAGGGTTAATGAAAAACTGTTTTTT

d_call: .
j_call: TRBJ1-2
v_call: TRBV6-5
cdr3_aa: CACRLGEGNYGYTF
cdr3_nt: TGTGCCTGCCGACTTGGGGAGGGCAACTATGGCTACACCTTC

d_call: .
j_call: TRBJ2-7
v_call: TRBV19
cdr3_aa: CASSMRGPTSSYEQYF
cdr3_nt: TGTGCCAGTAGTATGCGGGGGCCGACTAGCTCCTACGAGCAGTACTTC

d_call: .
j_call: TRBJ2-3
v_call: TRBV29-1
cdr3_aa: CSVVVQGSTDTQYF
cdr3_nt: TGCAGCGTTGTGGTCCAGGGTAGCACAGATACGCAGTATTTT

d_call: .
j_call: TRBJ1-1
v_call: TRBV29-1
cdr3_aa: CSVERGGGGTEAFF
cdr3_nt: TGCAGCGTTGAACGGGGGGGCGGGGGCACTGAAGCTTTCTTT

d_call: .
j_call: TRBJ2-3
v_call: TRBV9
cdr3_aa: CASSVAGGQVDTQYF
cdr3_nt: TGTGCCAGCAGCGTAGCGGGGGGCCAGGTAGATACGCAGTATTTT

d_call: TRBD1
j_call: TRBJ1-4
v_call: TRBV6-6
cdr3_aa: CASRQGDEKLFF
cdr3_nt: TGTGCCAGCCGGCAGGGGGATGAAAAACTGTTTTTT

d_call: .
j_call: TRBJ1-1
v_call: TRBV2
cdr3_aa: CASRKGVSENTEAFF
cdr3_nt: TGTGCCAGCAGAAAGGGGGTATCCGAGAACACTGAAGCTTTCTTT

d_call: .
j_call: TRBJ2-3
v_call: TRBV7-8
cdr3_aa: CASSLVGRRDTQYF
cdr3_nt: TGTGCCAGCAGCTTAGTAGGCCGGAGGGATACGCAGTATTTT

d_call: .
j_call: TRBJ1-4
v_call: TRBV5-1
cdr3_aa: CASSEGSNEKLFF
cdr3_nt: TGCGCCAGCAGCGAGGGCAGTAATGAAAAACTGTTTTTT

d_call: .
j_call: TRBJ2-1
v_call: TRBV30
cdr3_aa: CAWSQGNEQFF
cdr3_nt: TGTGCCTGGAGTCAGGGGAATGAGCAGTTCTTC

d_call: TRBD1
j_call: TRBJ2-7
v_call: TRBV5-1
cdr3_aa: CASSLTGVPEQYF
cdr3_nt: TGCGCCAGCAGTTTGACAGGGGTTCCCGAGCAGTACTTC

d_call: TRBD1
j_call: TRBJ2-1
v_call: TRBV6-1
cdr3_aa: CASSSDRGWFF
cdr3_nt: TGTGCCAGCAGCTCAGACAGGGGATGGTTCTTC

d_call: .
j_call: TRBJ1-1
v_call: TRBV13
cdr3_aa: CASSVRGGTEAFF
cdr3_nt: TGTGCCAGCAGCGTGAGGGGGGGCACTGAAGCTTTCTTT

d_call: TRBD2
j_call: TRBJ2-7
v_call: TRBV5-6
cdr3_aa: CASSFRALAGGPLEQYF
cdr3_nt: TGTGCCAGCAGCTTTCGCGCACTAGCGGGAGGGCCCCTCGAGCAGTACTTC

d_call: .
j_call: TRBJ2-3
v_call: TRBV9
cdr3_aa: CASSVGQDRYTDTQYF
cdr3_nt: TGTGCCAGCAGCGTTGGTCAGGATCGATACACAGATACGCAGTATTTT

d_call: TRBD1
j_call: TRBJ1-1
v_call: TRBV9
cdr3_aa: CASSGGQGATEAFF
cdr3_nt: TGTGCCAGCAGCGGGGGACAGGGGGCAACTGAAGCTTTCTTT

d_call: .
j_call: TRBJ1-2
v_call: TRBV2
cdr3_aa: CASARLPGSYGYTF
cdr3_nt: TGTGCCAGCGCAAGACTGCCGGGGTCCTATGGCTACACCTTC

d_call: TRBD2
j_call: TRBJ2-7
v_call: TRBV5-4
cdr3_aa: CAPSGSLYEQYF
cdr3_nt: TGTGCCCCAAGCGGGAGCTTGTACGAGCAGTACTTC

d_call: TRBD2
j_call: TRBJ2-7
v_call: TRBV11-2
cdr3_aa: CASSLESGGSYEQYF
cdr3_nt: TGTGCCAGCAGCTTAGAGTCGGGGGGTTCCTACGAGCAGTACTTC

d_call: .
j_call: TRBJ2-7
v_call: TRBV6-5
cdr3_aa: CASSYSGRDSYEQYF
cdr3_nt: TGTGCCAGCAGTTACTCGGGCAGGGACTCCTACGAGCAGTACTTC

d_call: .
j_call: TRBJ1-2
v_call: TRBV25-1
cdr3_aa: CASSDPRDYGYTF
cdr3_nt: TGTGCCAGCAGTGACCCCAGGGACTATGGCTACACCTTC

d_call: .
j_call: TRBJ1-5
v_call: TRBV7-2
cdr3_aa: CASSNIGNQPQHF
cdr3_nt: TGTGCCAGCAGCAATATAGGCAATCAGCCCCAGCATTTT

d_call: TRBD2
j_call: TRBJ2-1
v_call: TRBV6-1
cdr3_aa: CAHRLAGGGEQFF
cdr3_nt: TGTGCCCACCGACTAGCGGGAGGCGGTGAGCAGTTCTTC

d_call: TRBD2
j_call: TRBJ2-7
v_call: TRBV6-5
cdr3_aa: CASSYSPSGRTYEQYF
cdr3_nt: TGTGCCAGCAGTTACTCGCCTAGCGGGAGGACCTACGAGCAGTACTTC

d_call: TRBD2
j_call: TRBJ2-7
v_call: TRBV10-3
cdr3_aa: CASGTSGTYEQYF
cdr3_nt: TGTGCCAGCGGGACTAGCGGAACCTACGAGCAGTACTTC

d_call: TRBD1
j_call: TRBJ1-2
v_call: TRBV27
cdr3_aa: CASSLSGQGVYGYTF
cdr3_nt: TGTGCCAGCAGTTTATCTGGACAGGGGGTCTATGGCTACACCTTC

d_call: .
j_call: TRBJ1-5
v_call: TRBV2
cdr3_aa: CASVVEGGQPQHF
cdr3_nt: TGTGCCAGCGTCGTGGAGGGAGGGCAGCCCCAGCATTTT

d_call: .
j_call: TRBJ2-5
v_call: TRBV9
cdr3_aa: CASSATGHQETQYF
cdr3_nt: TGTGCCAGCAGCGCGACAGGCCACCAAGAGACCCAGTACTTC

d_call: TRBD2
j_call: TRBJ2-1
v_call: TRBV7-2
cdr3_aa: CASSLTSGGAAYEQFF
cdr3_nt: TGTGCCAGCAGCCTGACTAGCGGGGGGGCTGCCTATGAGCAGTTCTTC

d_call: .
j_call: TRBJ1-3
v_call: TRBV11-2
cdr3_aa: CASSLDTRLNSGNTIYF
cdr3_nt: TGTGCCAGCAGCTTGGACACGAGGCTGAACTCTGGAAACACCATATATTTT

d_call: .
j_call: TRBJ1-5
v_call: TRBV7-8
cdr3_aa: CASSRTASNQPQHF
cdr3_nt: TGTGCCAGCAGCCGGACAGCTAGCAATCAGCCCCAGCATTTT

d_call: TRBD1
j_call: TRBJ2-7
v_call: TRBV10-3
cdr3_aa: CAISRDRSYEQYF
cdr3_nt: TGTGCCATCAGCCGGGACAGATCCTACGAGCAGTACTTC

d_call: TRBD1
j_call: TRBJ2-2
v_call: TRBV7-2
cdr3_aa: CASSSDRWNTGELFF
cdr3_nt: TGTGCCAGCAGCTCGGACAGGTGGAACACCGGGGAGCTGTTTTTT

d_call: TRBD1
j_call: TRBJ1-1
v_call: TRBV6-1
cdr3_aa: CASGETGRTEAFF
cdr3_nt: TGTGCCAGCGGAGAGACAGGGAGGACTGAAGCTTTCTTT

d_call: .
j_call: TRBJ2-3
v_call: TRBV18
cdr3_aa: CATTLGTDTQYF
cdr3_nt: TGTGCCACAACACTAGGGACAGATACGCAGTATTTT